This entry lists 29 T cell receptor beta chains sequenced from one sample in a study of radiation and T cells in renal cell carcinoma. Noted treatment: 15 Gy SBRT to primary tumor, nephrectomy 4 weeks later. TCRdb keeps only in-frame clones here, not all; method: immunoSEQ multiplex PCR. The sample records around 13,000 clones, around 35% being singletons. The starting material was tumor tissue, obtained from a patient whose treatment included radiotherapy and nephrectomy. The receptors come from a man in his sixties with renal cell carcinoma.

The chain combines TRBV11-2 with TRBJ2-5, with D possibly being TRBD2 (6 bases). Germline CDR1 is SGHAT and CDR2 is FQNNGV. The CDR3 length is 14 residues. V was trimmed by 4 bases and J by 5 bases, leaving 14 bases between them. The CDR3 is CASSSTGSRETQYF. The CDR3 DNA is TGTGCCAGCAGCTCCACCGGGAGCAGGGAGACCCAGTACTTC.

The V gene is TRBV30, the J gene TRBJ1-1, with D perhaps matching TRBD1 (6 bases). CDR1 is GTSNPN, CDR2 SVGIG, per germline (reference sequence). The CDR3 covers 15 residues. Trimming stripped 2 bases from V and 3 bases from J, with 16 bases between. The CDR3 DNA is TGTGCCTGGAGTAGGGGGAAGAGAGGCGACACTGAAGCTTTCTTT. This gives the protein CAWSRGKRGDTEAFF.

The J gene is TRBJ1-2, the V gene TRBV6-5; D is unresolved. Germline CDR1 and CDR2: MNHEY and SVGAGI. Trimming removed 4 bases at V and 4 bases at J, with 4 bases between. CDR3 length: 11 amino acids. The CDR3 coding sequence is TGTGCCAGCAGTTGGGGCTATGGCTACACCTTC. It yields the protein CASSWGYGYTF.

This clone has a single count. V gene TRBV29-1 combines with J gene TRBJ2-2, with 13 bases lining up with TRBD2. This CDR3 is built from 17 residues. Germline V gene lookup returns CDR1 SQVTM and CDR2 ANQGSEA. J lost 6 bases, V lost 5 bases, and 12 bases had no gene match. CDR3 region: CSVRTSGSHVGAGELFF. CDR3 DNA sequence: TGCAGCGTTCGGACTAGCGGGAGCCATGTGGGGGCCGGGGAGCTGTTTTTT.

V and J are TRBV29-1 and TRBJ2-7; 8 bases map to TRBD1. Germline trimming cut 3 bases from V and 6 bases from J; bases unmatched to any gene: 4. Germline CDR1 and CDR2: SQVTM and ANQGSEA. The CDR3 is 12 residues long. CDR3 sequence (DNA): TGCAGCGTTGAGCGGGACAGGAGCGAGCAGTACTTC. It codes for CSVERDRSEQYF.

This clone was detected ten times or more. The rearrangement uses TRBV30 and TRBJ1-6; a possible D gene is TRBD1 (5 bases). V lost 1 base to trimming and J lost 5 bases, with 9 bases between them. This CDR3 has 14 residues. The V gene's germline CDR1 is GTSNPN and CDR2 SVGIG (reference sequence). The CDR3 bases are TGTGCCTGGAGTGCGGGGCAAGATAATTCACCCCTCCACTTT. As protein: CAWSAGQDNSPLHF.

Only one count was recorded for this clone. The chain combines TRBV7-8 with TRBJ1-1, with TRBD1 matching 8 bases. Per the germline V gene, CDR1 is SGHVS and CDR2 is FQNEAQ. The CDR3 consists of 14 residues. V trimming: 0 bases; J trimming: 7 bases; junction bases outside the gene matches: 4. In nucleotides, the CDR3 is TGTGCCAGCAGCTTAGCCGGGACAGGCTATGAAGCTTTCTTT. This gives the protein CASSLAGTGYEAFF.

The table lists this clone with a few counts. This chain links TRBV28 with TRBJ2-5, with no clear D. Per the germline V gene, CDR1 is MDHEN and CDR2 is SYDVKM. The CDR3 spans 13 residues. The ends were cut back, 8 bases at V and 5 bases at J, with 15 bases in the middle. CDR3 DNA: TGTGCCAGCGGGCGGACCTATCGGGAGACCCAGTACTTC. This encodes CASGRTYRETQYF.

The chain employs TRBV14 and TRBJ2-7; no firm D call. Trimming pared 1 base from V and 1 base from J, leaving 5 bases between. The CDR3 sequence is 13 residues long. The germline CDR1 and CDR2 sequences are SGHDN and FVKESK. The CDR3 DNA sequence: TGTGCCAGCAGCCAAGGCAGATCCTACGAGCAGTACTTC. Translating it yields CASSQGRSYEQYF.

This clone was recorded a few times. The chain has TRBV5-4 and TRBJ2-5; D possibly corresponds to TRBD2 (5 bases). Germline assignment: CDR1 SGHNT and CDR2 YYREEE (reference sequence). The ends were cut back, 0 bases at V and 7 bases at J, with 7 bases in the middle. The CDR3 loop spans 12 amino acids. Here the CDR3 reads CASSLVRGTQYF. CDR3 bases: TGTGCCAGCAGCTTGGTCCGGGGGACCCAGTACTTC.

This clone was observed a few times. The V gene is TRBV13, the J gene TRBJ2-1; tentative D call: TRBD1 (5 bases). The germline V gene encodes CDR1 PRHDT and CDR2 FYEKMQ (reference sequence). Trimming removed 5 bases at V and 2 bases at J, with 7 bases between. The CDR3 loop spans 13 amino acids. CDR3 coding DNA: TGTGCCAGCAGCGGGGCAACCTACAATGAGCAGTTCTTC. It specifies CASSGATYNEQFF.

This chain connects TRBV7-2 to TRBJ1-1, with D tentatively TRBD1 (5 bases). This CDR3 has 13 residues. Germline CDR1 SGHTA, CDR2 FQGNSA. V lost 1 base and J 6 bases, leaving 9 bases between the germline ends. The CDR3 spells CASSLEAGPEAFF. CDR3 nucleotide sequence: TGTGCCAGCAGCTTAGAGGCAGGGCCTGAAGCTTTCTTT.

The chain carries TRBV30 and TRBJ1-4, with unresolved D. V dropped 7 bases and J dropped 0 bases, with 9 bases sitting between them. This CDR3 is built from 13 residues. Germline CDR1 GTSNPN, CDR2 SVGIG (reference sequence). The CDR3 sequence is CAFSASTNEKLFF. Written as DNA, the CDR3 is TGTGCCTTCTCAGCCTCAACTAATGAAAAACTGTTTTTT.

This clone showed up just a few times. The chain recombines TRBV13 with TRBJ1-2; D is unresolved. V shed 5 bases and J shed 8 bases, with 12 bases lying between them. The CDR3 covers 12 residues. Germline V gene data show CDR1 as PRHDT and CDR2 as FYEKMQ (reference sequence). The CDR3 region has the DNA TGTGCCAGCAGCACTACCCTACGGGGCTACACCTTC. It is translated as CASSTTLRGYTF.

The sample holds a few counts of this clone. The chain combines TRBV5-6 with TRBJ1-1, with D hard to call. The germline V and J ends were trimmed by 2 bases and 6 bases, with 11 bases remaining between them. This CDR3 has 13 residues. Germline V gene sequence: CDR1 SGHDT, CDR2 YYEEEE. CDR3 in amino acids: CASSLGGSAEAFF. The CDR3 DNA reads TGTGCCAGCAGCTTAGGAGGGAGCGCTGAAGCTTTCTTT.

In its sample, this clone was seen a few times. The chain joins TRBV25-1 to TRBJ2-3; 7 positions match TRBD2. The CDR3 is 14 amino acids. The germline gives CDR1 MGHDK, CDR2 SYGVNS. The V gene end was trimmed by 6 bases and the J gene end by 6 bases; junction bases not matched to a gene: 9. DNA for the CDR3: TGTGCCAGCAGGAGTAGCGGGCCCGTGGATACGCAGTATTTT. This codes for CASRSSGPVDTQYF.

V gene TRBV9 combines with J gene TRBJ1-1; D may be TRBD1 (5 bases). The germline gives CDR1 SGDLS, CDR2 YYNGEE. V was pared by 0 bases and J by 1 base, with 7 bases between. This CDR3 has 14 residues. DNA for the CDR3: TGTGCCAGCAGCGTAGCCGGGGGGAACACTGAAGCTTTCTTT. Protein product: CASSVAGGNTEAFF.

As DNA, the CDR3 is TGTGCCAGCAGCTCCAGAATGAACTATGGCTACACCTTC. Protein product: CASSSRMNYGYTF. J is TRBJ1-2 and V is TRBV13; D is ambiguous. CDR1 and CDR2 (germline): PRHDT, FYEKMQ (reference sequence). V lost 4 bases to trimming and J lost 2 bases, with 8 bases between them. The CDR3 loop spans 13 amino acids.

This chain uses TRBV7-2 with TRBJ1-2; 8 bases are shared with TRBD1. CDR1 SGHTA and CDR2 FQGNSA come from the germline V gene. V was pared by 5 bases and J by 6 bases, with 8 bases of the junction left unmatched. This CDR3 region has 14 residues. CDR3 amino acids: CASSPTGGRNGYTF. In DNA form, the CDR3 reads TGTGCCAGCAGCCCCACAGGGGGGAGGAATGGCTACACCTTC.

Only a few counts were recorded for this clone. V gene TRBV15 combines with J gene TRBJ2-7, with D possibly matching TRBD2 (5 bases). The CDR3 length is 13 residues. Trimming cost V 3 bases and J 4 bases, with 10 bases left between them. The germline CDR1 and CDR2 sequences are LNHNV and YYDKDF (reference sequence). The CDR3 coding sequence is TGTGCCACCAGCAGGGGTCGAGGGTACGAGCAGTACGTC. It encodes CATSRGRGYEQYV.

This clone has a handful of counts. This chain connects TRBV11-2 to TRBJ2-5; D gene ambiguous. V gave up 0 bases and J gave up 5 bases, with 7 bases separating them. The V gene's germline CDR1 is SGHAT and CDR2 FQNNGV. This CDR3 contains 13 residues. The CDR3 bases are TGTGCCAGCAGCTTAGAAGGGTTGGAGACCCAGTACTTC. Translated, it gives CASSLEGLETQYF.

The chain combines TRBV18 with TRBJ1-6; no definite D call. The CDR3 totals 14 residues. Germline loops: CDR1 KGHSH, CDR2 LQKENI. V lost 1 base to trimming and J lost 8 bases, with 9 bases between them. The CDR3 protein is CASSPLGFHSPLHF. In nucleotides, the CDR3 is TGTGCCAGCTCACCACTGGGTTTCCATTCACCCCTCCACTTT.

The chain has TRBV5-6 and TRBJ2-5, with a tentative D call TRBD2 (5 bases). The CDR3 is made up of 15 amino acids. The V end was cut by 3 bases, the J end by 5 bases, with 17 bases between. Germline loops: CDR1 SGHDT, CDR2 YYEEEE. CDR3 coding DNA: TGTGCCAGCAGCTCGGGAAACAGTGGATGGGAGACCCAGTACTTC. Its translation is CASSSGNSGWETQYF. Filled out from reference TRBV5-6 and TRBJ2-5, the complete variable domain reads DAGVTQSPTHLIKTRGQQVTLRCSPKSGHDTVSWYQQALGQGPQFIFQYYEEEERQRGNFPDRFSGHQFPNYSSELNVNALLLGDSALYLCASSSGNSGWETQYFGPGTRLLVL.

The V call is TRBV4-1, the J call TRBJ2-3; D is perhaps TRBD2 (5 bases). CDR1 MGHRA and CDR2 YSYEKL come from the germline V gene. Trimming shortened V by 4 bases and J by 2 bases, and 22 bases separated the two germline ends. The CDR3 extends over 18 amino acids. CDR3 coding DNA: TGCGCCAGCAGCCCAAAAGAGGGCTCGGTCCCCAACACAGATACGCAGTATTTT. Its protein is CASSPKEGSVPNTDTQYF.

This clone has more than one count but fewer than ten. Here the CDR3 reads CASSSLYSNQPQHF. For the CDR3, the DNA is TGTGCCAGCAGTTCCTTATATAGCAATCAGCCCCAGCATTTT. V and J are TRBV27 and TRBJ1-5, with D unclear. The V end lost 4 bases, the J end lost 0 bases, and 7 bases lay between the germline ends. The CDR3 covers 14 residues. Germline CDR1 reads MNHEY; CDR2 reads SMNVEV (reference sequence).

The chain has TRBV5-1 and TRBJ2-1, with 7 bases lining up with TRBD2. The CDR3 runs 13 residues. Germline CDR1 reads SGHRS; CDR2 reads YFSETQ. The ends lost 0 bases at V and 10 bases at J; junction bases unmatched: 4. CDR3 in DNA: TGCGCCAGCAGCTTGGAGGCTAGCGGCGAGCAGTTCTTC. Encoded protein: CASSLEASGEQFF. The full variable domain, in which reference TRBV5-1 and TRBJ2-1 provide the parts outside the CDR3, is KAGVTQTPRYLIKTRGQQVTLSCSPISGHRSVSWYQQTPGQGLQFLFEYFSETQRNKGNFPGRFSGRQFSNSRSEMNVSTLELGDSALYLCASSLEASGEQFFGPGTRLTVL.

This clone was found a few times. V and J are TRBV6-5 and TRBJ2-1, with D unresolved. Germline values: CDR1 MNHEY, CDR2 SVGAGI. The CDR3 contains 11 residues. Deletions cut 2 bases from V and 7 bases from J, with 3 bases between. The CDR3 is CASSYHNEQFF. In nucleotides, the CDR3 is TGTGCCAGCAGTTACCATAATGAGCAGTTCTTC.

This clone was counted between two and nine times. The chain links TRBV4-3 to TRBJ1-6; no reliable D call. Trimming stripped 1 base from V and 0 bases from J, with 10 bases between. Germline loops: CDR1 LGHNA, CDR2 YSLEER. The CDR3 covers 17 residues. CDR3 DNA sequence: TGCGCCAGCAGCCAAGCCCCGACGAGCTCCTATAATTCACCCCTCCACTTT. It yields the protein CASSQAPTSSYNSPLHF.

V gene TRBV6-5 combines with J gene TRBJ1-1, with D maybe TRBD1 (5 bases). The germline V gene has CDR1 MNHEY and CDR2 SVGAGI. Trimming removed 8 bases from V and 6 bases from J, with 10 bases in between. The CDR3 runs to 11 residues. This CDR3 reads CASSRGSEAFF. CDR3 in DNA: TGTGCCAGCTCACGGGGGTCTGAAGCTTTCTTT.